This T cell receptor (beta chain) comes out of a study of blood T cell repertoires in COVID-19. Generated by immunoSEQ multiplex PCR, the TCRdb table keeps only in-frame clones and is missing some. Of under 150,000 clones listed, around 89% were seen once; the top ten hold more than 2%. The CDR3 is 12 amino acids. Germline trimming cut 5 bases from V and 5 bases from J; bases unmatched to any gene: 1. Germline V lookup: CDR1 SGHDT, CDR2 YYEEEE. What was sequenced was peripheral blood. The receptor's source is a man aged 70 or older with active COVID-19. V is TRBV5-6 and J is TRBJ2-5; 9 bases agree with TRBD1. This CDR3 is CASSDRGETQYF. In DNA form, the CDR3 reads TGTGCCAGCAGTGACAGGGGGGAGACCCAGTACTTC.